These 5 T cell receptor beta chains originate from one sample sequenced in a study of blood T cell repertoires in COVID-19 (dated by TCRdb to the early 2020s). The library was made by the immunoSEQ multiplex PCR assay. As stored in TCRdb, this immuneACCESS dataset retains in-frame rearrangements with V and J assigned. A fraction of the clones does not appear; measured against another copy, unresolved V genes explain less than half of the discrepancy, and the remainder lacks a known reason. The sample contains 46,000 or so clones, around nine tenths of them found a single time. Of the sample, about 17% falls within the top ten clones. Specimen: peripheral blood. These receptor sequences come from a man between 60 and 70 years old with active or convalescent COVID-19.

The chain couples TRBV3-1 (or the pseudogene TRBV3-2) to TRBJ1-3; 7 bases map to TRBD1. Trimming removed 5 bases from V and 4 bases from J; junction bases left unmatched: 8. CDR3 size: 15 residues. Germline V gene lookup returns CDR1 LGHDT and CDR2 YNNKEL (reference sequence). In DNA form, the CDR3 reads TGTGCCAGCAGCAGTGACAGGGTGTCGGGAAACACCATATATTTT. Its translation is CASSSDRVSGNTIYF.

The chain links TRBV2 to TRBJ1-4, with 9 positions matching TRBD1. CDR3 size: 15 residues. V trimming: 9 bases; J trimming: 4 bases; junction bases outside the gene matches: 9. Germline CDR1 reads SNHLY; CDR2 reads FYNNEI. In nucleotides, the CDR3 is TGTGCCAGTGGGGGGACAGGGACGTTTAATGAAAAACTGTTTTTT. Translated, it gives CASGGTGTFNEKLFF.

This chain links TRBV28 with TRBJ1-2; the match to TRBD1 covers 7 bases. The ends lost 6 bases at V and 2 bases at J; junction bases unmatched: 9. This CDR3 spans 15 amino acids. CDR1 and CDR2 (germline): MDHEN, SYDVKM. The CDR3 nucleotides are TGTGCCAGCAGCCGTGGGGGACAGAGAAACTATGGCTACACCTTC. Protein product: CASSRGGQRNYGYTF.

For the CDR3, the DNA is TGTGCCAGTAGTGTCGACCCTGGGCGGGCCTACGAGCAGTACTTC. Protein sequence: CASSVDPGRAYEQYF. This chain links TRBV19 with TRBJ2-7, with D perhaps matching TRBD2 (5 bases). Trimming took 5 bases from V and 2 from J, leaving 16 bases between them. CDR3 length equals 15 residues. Germline-derived CDR1 and CDR2 are LNHDA and SQIVND (reference sequence).

This clone was observed once. J is TRBJ2-1 and V is TRBV28; D gene uncertain. Germline CDR1 MDHEN, CDR2 SYDVKM. The CDR3 covers 11 residues. V lost 6 bases, J lost 5 bases, and 5 bases lay in between. The CDR3 loop reads CASRLNNEQFF. CDR3 bases: TGTGCCAGCAGACTGAACAATGAGCAGTTCTTC.